This T cell receptor beta chain came from a study of T-cell reconstitution after alpha-beta-depleted transplantation in children. V lost 5 bases, J lost 7 bases, and 18 bases lay in between. Germline-derived CDR1 and CDR2 are SSHAT and FNYEAQ (reference sequence). This CDR3 is built from 14 residues. Preparation of the TCRbeta library was carried out with unique molecular identifiers. TCRdb independently ran MiXCR on the PCR reads; one entry per CDR3 protein. Seen here are some 500,000 distinct CDR3 sequences, approximately 20% observed once, and the top ten hold over 3%. The source material was PBMCs from the stem cell graft donor, sampled from the stem cell graft. This chain connects TRBV7-7 to TRBJ2-7; D gene ambiguous. The source of this sequence is a human donor who donated a stem cell graft to a child with acute lymphoblastic leukemia. The CDR3 DNA is TGTGCCAGCAGCCCACCTGGCCCCGCCGGGGAGCAGTACTTC. The encoded protein is CASSPPGPAGEQYF.